These T cell receptor beta chains were read from a single sample in a study of CD8+ T cells in alopecia areata. The repertoire was sequenced with immunoSEQ multiplex PCR; TCRdb's copy has only in-frame clones and lacks some. The sample records roughly 200,000 clones, more than 30% being singletons. The material was CD4+ T cells sorted from blood, obtained around week 30, from a patient treated with tofacitinib. The receptor source for this set is a human donor with alopecia areata. Both conserved end residues are part of each CDR3. The D gene is left open where the match is weak. Only part of the rows carry a size: once, few, many, or a class if the clone is expanded.

TRBD1	-	TRBV29-1	TRBJ2-3	TGCAGTGTTAGCCCGGGACAGACAACAGATACGCAGTATTTT	CSVSPGQTTDTQYF
TRBD2	-	TRBV4-1	TRBJ2-7	TGCGCCAGCAGCCAAACTAGCGGGACGAACTACGAGCAGTACTTC	CASSQTSGTNYEQYF
-	-	TRBV27	TRBJ2-4	TGTGCCAGCAGTTTATACGGGGGAGTAGCCAAAAACATTCAGTACTTC	CASSLYGGVAKNIQYF
-	-	TRBV5-1	TRBJ1-2	TGCGCCAGCAGCTTGGGCACAAACTATGGCTACACCTTC	CASSLGTNYGYTF
-	-	TRBV30	TRBJ1-5	TGTGCCTGGAGTATCGGGGGAGGACAGCCCCAGCATTTT	CAWSIGGGQPQHF
-	few	TRBV7-8	TRBJ1-5	TGTGCCAGCAGCACCGGGACGGCCAATCAGCCCCAGCATTTT	CASSTGTANQPQHF
-	-	TRBV7-9	TRBJ1-3	TGTGCCAGCAGCTATGATCAGAACACCATATATTTT	CASSYDQNTIYF
-	-	TRBV2	TRBJ2-4	TGTGCCAGCAGTGATACGGCCGTGAAAAACATTCAGTACTTC	CASSDTAVKNIQYF
-	-	TRBV7-9	TRBJ1-1	TGTGCCAGCAGCGTAACCGGGACTGAAGCTTTCTTT	CASSVTGTEAFF
-	-	TRBV19	TRBJ1-5	TGTGCCAGTAGTATAGAGGGGCAGGTCAATCAGCCCCAGCATTTT	CASSIEGQVNQPQHF
-	-	TRBV25-1	TRBJ2-2	TGTGCCAGCAGTGAACGGGACCGGAACACCGGGGAGCTGTTTTTT	CASSERDRNTGELFF
TRBD2	few	TRBV18	TRBJ2-5	TGTGCCAGCTCACCAATGGGTATCGGACTAGCGGGAGGACCAAACCAAGAGACCCAGTACTTC	CASSPMGIGLAGGPNQETQYF
TRBD1	few	TRBV11-2	TRBJ2-1	TGTGCCAGCAGCCCCGGGACAGGGACCCACAATGAGCAGTTCTTC	CASSPGTGTHNEQFF
-	-	TRBV6-5	TRBJ2-7	TGTGCCAGCAGCCGGAGCTCCTACGAGCAGTACTTC	CASSRSSYEQYF
-	-	TRBV27	TRBJ1-2	TGTGCCAGCAGCCGTCCACCGGGACAACGGCAGGGCTACACCTTC	CASSRPPGQRQGYTF
-	once	TRBV5-1	TRBJ2-7	TGCGCCAGCAGCCCCGGACAGCTAACCCACGAGCAGTACTTC	CASSPGQLTHEQYF
-	-	TRBV6-5	TRBJ2-2	TGTGCCAGCAGTCAACCCTCGTCCTACACCGGGGAGCTGTTTTTT	CASSQPSSYTGELFF
-	-	TRBV9	TRBJ2-7	TGTGCCAGCAGTCGCCGGGACCCACCTAGCTACGAGCAGTACTTC	CASSRRDPPSYEQYF
TRBD1	-	TRBV5-1	TRBJ1-2	TGCGCCAGCAGCTCGGGGACAGGACGCTCCTATGGCTACACCTTC	CASSSGTGRSYGYTF
-	few	TRBV6-1	TRBJ2-1	TGTGCCAGCAGTGAAGCTCCGGAACCCGCCTACAATGAGCAGTTCTTC	CASSEAPEPAYNEQFF
-	-	TRBV29-1	TRBJ2-3	TGCAGCGTTCGGACAACCACAGATACGCAGTATTTT	CSVRTTTDTQYF
TRBD1	-	TRBV6-5	TRBJ1-6	TGTGCCAGCAGTTACTCCATACAGGGGGCGCGGTCACCCCTCCACTTT	CASSYSIQGARSPLHF
-	-	TRBV12-5	TRBJ1-1	TGTGCTAGTGGTTTGGTACCCGGGAGTACTGAAGCTTTCTTT	CASGLVPGSTEAFF
-	few	TRBV6-5	TRBJ1-3	TGTGCCAGCAAAAGGGGCAAGAGTGGAAACACCATATATTTT	CASKRGKSGNTIYF
TRBD1	-	TRBV18	TRBJ1-2	TGTGCCAGCTCATCGGGTAATGACAGGGATGGTGGCTACACCTTC	CASSSGNDRDGGYTF
TRBD1	-	TRBV30	TRBJ2-3	TGTGCCTGGAGTCCAGGACAGGGGTCGTTAGATACGCAGTATTTT	CAWSPGQGSLDTQYF
-	-	TRBV11-2	TRBJ2-5	TGTGCCAGCAGCTTATACCGGGCAGAGACCCAGTACTTC	CASSLYRAETQYF
-	-	TRBV30	TRBJ2-5	TGTGCCTGGAGTGTGGTAGAGACCCAGTACTTC	CAWSVVETQYF
TRBD1	few	TRBV5-1	TRBJ1-1	TGCGCCAGCAGTGGCAGGGGGCTCTCGGGAACTGAAGCTTTCTTT	CASSGRGLSGTEAFF
TRBD1	-	TRBV30	TRBJ2-3	TGTGCCTGGAGTGTAGACAGGGGGCTGGGAGATACGCAGTATTTT	CAWSVDRGLGDTQYF
TRBD2	-	TRBV5-1	TRBJ2-3	TGCGCCAGCAGCTTCGGCGGGAGTACAGATACGCAGTATTTT	CASSFGGSTDTQYF
TRBD1	few	TRBV7-3	TRBJ1-1	TGTGCCAGCAGCTTACGAGGGGGCTCGACTGAAGCTTTCTTT	CASSLRGGSTEAFF
TRBD1	-	TRBV30	TRBJ2-3	TGTGCCTGGAGTGTACGGACAGGGAGTACGCAGTATTTT	CAWSVRTGSTQYF
-	-	TRBV14	TRBJ2-3	TGTGCCAGCAGCCAAACGGGGGGCCATCGTGATACGCAGTATTTT	CASSQTGGHRDTQYF
-	few	TRBV9	TRBJ2-7	TGTGCCAGCAGCGTAGAAGCAGGGAGCCACGAGCAGTACTTC	CASSVEAGSHEQYF
-	-	TRBV5-1	TRBJ2-1	TGCGCCAGCAGCTTGGGTTTCGGGCCTAGCAGTCACCATGAGCAGTTCTTC	CASSLGFGPSSHHEQFF
TRBD2	-	TRBV18	TRBJ2-7	TGTGCCAGCTCACCAACTACGGGACTAAGCTCCTACGAGCAGTACTTC	CASSPTTGLSSYEQYF
TRBD2	few	TRBV29-1	TRBJ2-2	TGCAGCGTTACCGCAGAGCGGGGTCTGAACACCGGGGAGCTGTTTTTT	CSVTAERGLNTGELFF
-	-	TRBV19	TRBJ2-5	TGTGCCAGTAGTGGTCCAGGGCAAGAGACCCAGTACTTC	CASSGPGQETQYF
-	-	TRBV5-1	TRBJ2-1	TGCGCCAGCAGCTTGGCCCAGGCCAGTAAGGGGCAGTTCTTC	CASSLAQASKGQFF